The sequence of this T cell receptor beta chain was determined in a study of blood T cell repertoires in COVID-19. The V and J ends lost 7 bases and 6 bases, in that order; junction bases with no gene match: 10. Germline V CDR1 and CDR2: MDHEN, SYDVKM. The CDR3 totals 14 residues. Produced via immunoSEQ multiplex PCR; TCRdb's table is partial and in-frame only. The sample has about 70,000 clones; around 85% are singletons. The receptor's source is an elderly woman with active or convalescent COVID-19. Sequences were obtained from peripheral blood. The V gene is TRBV28, the J gene TRBJ2-5, with TRBD2 matching 8 bases. The CDR3: CASIPGGPRQTQYF. The CDR3 bases are TGTGCCAGCATTCCGGGGGGGCCGAGACAGACCCAGTACTTC.